A single sample gave rise to the 14 T cell receptor beta chains below, sequenced in a study of shared clonotypes between healthy human individuals. Repertoires were generated with immunoSEQ multiplex PCR, while TCRdb's copy carries only in-frame clones and drops some. Found here are over a million clones, around 74% of them singletons; the top ten hold roughly 1.4%. The specimen sequenced was memory CD4+ T cells sorted from blood. Indicated subset: CD45RA-negative fraction. These receptors came from a man aged 18 to 29 in good health.

The chain employs TRBV20-1 and TRBJ1-1, with 7 bases that match TRBD1. This CDR3 has 11 residues. Germline CDR1 and CDR2: DFQATT and SNEGSKA (reference sequence). J was trimmed by 7 bases and V by 5 bases; bases with no gene match: 4. CDR3 in amino acids: CSAGDRVEAFF. In nucleotides, the CDR3 is TGCAGTGCTGGCGACAGGGTTGAAGCTTTCTTT.

The V and J genes are TRBV7-2 and TRBJ2-3; 9 bases are a match to TRBD2. Germline V gene lookup returns CDR1 SGHTA and CDR2 FQGNSA. The CDR3 sequence is 15 residues long. The ends lost 7 bases at V and 6 bases at J; junction bases unmatched: 11. In nucleotides, the CDR3 is TGTGCCAGCACCCTAGCGGGGACTTTCAGGGATACGCAGTATTTT. Translation: CASTLAGTFRDTQYF.

The chain joins TRBV28 to TRBJ1-5; TRBD1 is a possible D gene (6 bases). The CDR3 has 12 amino acids. Trimming removed 6 bases from V and 5 bases from J, with 8 bases in between. Germline-derived CDR1 and CDR2 are MDHEN and SYDVKM. The CDR3 nucleotides read TGTGCCAGCAGGGAGGGGGATCAGCCCCAGCATTTT. Its translation is CASREGDQPQHF.

The rearrangement uses TRBV27 and TRBJ1-6, with D unclear. Germline V lookup: CDR1 MNHEY, CDR2 SMNVEV (reference sequence). Trimming removed 3 bases from V and 11 bases from J, with 14 bases in between. The CDR3 length is 14 residues. For the CDR3, the DNA is TGTGCCAGCAGTTTGGTGGAGCGTCGTCCACCCCTCCACTTT. The encoded protein is CASSLVERRPPLHF.

The chain combines TRBV18 with TRBJ2-2, with D possibly being TRBD2 (6 bases). Germline V gene sequence: CDR1 KGHSH, CDR2 LQKENI. V was shortened by 0 bases and J by 1 base, with 9 bases between the two germline ends. The CDR3 covers 16 residues. The CDR3 DNA is TGTGCCAGCTCACCACCGCTAGCGTGGAACACCGGGGAGCTGTTTTTT. Its protein product is CASSPPLAWNTGELFF.

This clone was recorded only once. This sample includes further DNA sequences coding for the same CDR3. The rearrangement uses TRBV18 and TRBJ2-1, with D uncertain. Germline V gene lookup returns CDR1 KGHSH and CDR2 LQKENI. The CDR3 runs 14 residues. Trimming stripped 3 bases from V and 5 bases from J, with 11 bases between. As DNA, the CDR3 is TGTGCCAGCTCACCTCCGGCTGGGAACAATGAGCAGTTCTTC. It encodes CASSPPAGNNEQFF.

The chain employs TRBV10-3 and TRBJ2-7; D is possibly TRBD1 (7 bases). This CDR3 region has 14 residues. CDR1 ENHRY and CDR2 SYGVKD come from the germline V gene. Trimming stripped 3 bases from V and 1 base from J, with 10 bases between. The CDR3 spells CAISDQGGSYEQYF. Written as DNA, the CDR3 is TGTGCCATCAGTGATCAGGGGGGTTCCTACGAGCAGTACTTC.

The chain is built from TRBV21-1 and TRBJ1-2; the table's D call TRBD1 went unverified against the DNA. TRBV21-1 is described as a pseudogene. The CDR3 totals 14 residues. CDR3 DNA sequence: TGTGCCAGCAGCAAAGGTGGGGCGCGGTATGGCTACACCTTC. Translation gives CASSKGGARYGYTF.

This clone turned up a few times. V gene TRBV5-5 combines with J gene TRBJ1-2, with a weak D call TRBD1 (5 bases). The CDR3 is made up of 15 amino acids. Germline CDR1 reads SGHKS; CDR2 reads YYEKEE (reference sequence). Trimming removed 5 bases at V and 4 bases at J, with 18 bases between. CDR3 in DNA: TGTGCCAGCAGTCCCGGAGTTGGGACCTTCTATGGCTACACCTTC. Amino acid sequence: CASSPGVGTFYGYTF.

The chain combines TRBV5-6 with TRBJ1-5; 8 bases line up with TRBD1. The CDR3 has 17 residues. Germline CDR1 SGHDT, CDR2 YYEEEE. With V trimmed by 4 bases and J by 1 base, 10 bases remained unmatched. CDR3 sequence: CASSQRQGTASNQPQHF. The DNA for the CDR3 is TGTGCCAGCAGCCAGCGACAGGGGACCGCCAGCAATCAGCCCCAGCATTTT.

V and J are TRBV2 and TRBJ2-5; D not certain. The CDR3 has 12 amino acids. Germline CDR1 reads SNHLY; CDR2 reads FYNNEI. V lost 11 bases to trimming and J lost 5 bases, with 15 bases between them. The CDR3 coding sequence is TGTGCCGGAAGGACGGATGTCGAGACCCAGTACTTC. This codes for CAGRTDVETQYF.

This clone was counted a few times. The same CDR3 arises from other DNA sequences in this sample as well. The CDR3 DNA reads TGTGCCAGCAGCCGGGACAGGGACTACGAGCAGTACTTC. It specifies CASSRDRDYEQYF. The chain has TRBV6-1 and TRBJ2-7; the match to TRBD1 covers 9 bases. Germline V gene sequence: CDR1 MNHNS, CDR2 SASEGT. The CDR3 extends over 13 amino acids. The J segment lost 3 bases and the V segment lost 6 bases, leaving 3 bases of the junction unmatched.

The chain recombines TRBV20-1 with TRBJ1-4; D gene unclear. The CDR3 has 11 residues. V was clipped by 2 bases and J by 7 bases, with 5 bases between them. Per germline, CDR1 DFQATT and CDR2 SNEGSKA (reference sequence). This chain's CDR3 is CSARSAEKLFF. In DNA, the CDR3 is TGCAGTGCTAGATCTGCTGAAAAACTGTTTTTT.

This sequence joins TRBV27 and TRBJ1-6; D unclear. This CDR3 is 12 amino acids long. V was pared by 6 bases and J by 7 bases, with 7 bases between. CDR1 MNHEY and CDR2 SMNVEV come from the germline V gene (reference sequence). Here the CDR3 DNA reads TGTGCCAGCAGATTTGGGAATTCACCCCTCCACTTT. Translating it yields CASRFGNSPLHF.